The rows below give T cell receptor beta chains drawn from one sample of a study of blood T cell repertoires in COVID-19. TCRdb's copy holds only in-frame clones and misses some; the assay was immunoSEQ multiplex PCR. The sample has about 250,000 clones, roughly 87% seen once. Sequences were obtained from peripheral blood. All receptors derive from a man younger than 30 with active or convalescent COVID-19. CDR3s include the opening cysteine and the closing phenylalanine or tryptophan. The D gene is left open where the match is weak. Size is omitted from some rows. Given values are once, few, many or a class for expanded clones.

CASSLDREANTEAFF | TGTGCCAGCAGCCTGGACAGGGAGGCGAACACTGAAGCTTTCTTT | NA | TRBJ1-1 | TRBD1 | TRBV6-2/TRBV6-3
CASSLYQRECNF | TGTGCCAGCAGTTTATATCAGCGGGAGTGTAATTTT | NA | TRBJ2-3 | TRBD2 | TRBV28
CASSLLTDGWGSDTQYF | TGTGCCAGCAGCTTGCTAACAGATGGTTGGGGCTCAGATACGCAGTATTTT | NA | TRBJ2-3 | NA | TRBV5-4
CASSQDWGVANTGELFF | TGCGCCAGCAGCCAAGATTGGGGGGTAGCGAACACCGGGGAGCTGTTTTTT | NA | TRBJ2-2 | NA | TRBV4-3
CASSRSGGGDTGELFF | TGTGCCAGCAGCCGGAGTGGAGGCGGTGACACCGGGGAGCTGTTTTTT | NA | TRBJ2-2 | NA | TRBV7-2
CASGSSGQGNGYTF | TGTGCTAGTGGTTCCTCGGGACAGGGGAATGGCTACACCTTC | once | TRBJ1-2 | TRBD1 | TRBV12-5
CSASRLLASTDTQYF | TGCAGTGCTAGTCGATTACTAGCGAGCACAGATACGCAGTATTTT | once | TRBJ2-3 | TRBD2 | TRBV20-1
CASSGPPGQGPASYEQYF | TGTGCCAGCAGCGGACCCCCGGGACAGGGACCTGCCTCCTACGAGCAGTACTTC | NA | TRBJ2-7 | TRBD1 | TRBV9
CASSPPGLASNSYEQYF | TGTGCCAGCTCACCACCGGGACTAGCGTCGAACTCCTACGAGCAGTACTTC | NA | TRBJ2-7 | TRBD2 | TRBV18
CASSLALAGGASLETQYF | TGTGCCAGCAGCTTAGCACTAGCGGGAGGCGCCAGCTTGGAGACCCAGTACTTC | NA | TRBJ2-5 | TRBD2 | TRBV7-2
CASILQGQLENTEAFF | TGTGCCAGCATACTACAGGGACAGCTAGAGAACACTGAAGCTTTCTTT | NA | TRBJ1-1 | TRBD1 | TRBV27
CASSTAGQPFLYGYTF | TGTGCCAGCAGTACCGCGGGACAGCCGTTTCTCTATGGCTACACCTTC | NA | TRBJ1-2 | TRBD1 | TRBV28
CASSSPTGAGANVLTF | TGTGCCAGCAGCTCTCCTACAGGGGCCGGGGCCAACGTCCTGACTTTC | NA | TRBJ2-6 | TRBD1 | TRBV11-2